Described below is a single TCR beta chain sequence and its context. This entry belongs to a study of shared T cell receptors in the human thymus. Only in-frame clones appear in the TCRdb table, and some are missing; sequencing was by immunoSEQ multiplex PCR. The sample lists hundreds of thousands of clones, about 80% seen once, with about 0.013% in the top ten. The germline gives CDR1 SGHRS, CDR2 YFSETQ. The junction had 10 bases not matched to a gene; V was cut back by 4 bases and J by 3 bases. The CDR3 length is 16 residues. In addition, the sample was reused for a study of human thymus T cells. Turning to that study: Donation came from healthy Finnish infants having corrective surgery for congenital heart defects. Corrective heart surgery yielded the resections from which the thymus tissue came. Gene usage for V and J segments appeared biased in thymic and blood repertoires. Thymic TCR repertoires of unrelated people reportedly overlapped highly.

This chain uses TRBV5-1 with TRBJ2-7, with 10 bases matching TRBD2. The sequenced sample was thymocytes. This receptor was identified in a boy under two years old with a congenital heart defect. CDR3 nucleotides: TGCGCCAGCAGCCTGCCACAGGCTAGCGGGAGCTACGAGCAGTACTTC. Translation: CASSLPQASGSYEQYF.